These 9 T cell receptor beta chains were all obtained from the same sample, sequenced in a study of CD8 T cells in ankylosing spondylitis. TCRdb fed the 5' RACE reads into MiXCR, producing one record per CDR3 protein. This repertoire shows approximately 290,000 distinct CDR3 sequences, about 20% found once; its top ten account for 3% to 4%. Material for sequencing was blood, either unsorted or a sorted T cell fraction (not recorded which). The receptors derive from a female donor with ankylosing spondylitis or in good health (not recorded which).

This clonotype was seen only a few times. The chain carries TRBV20-1 and TRBJ2-6; TRBD1 is a possible D gene (5 bases). The germline gives CDR1 DFQATT, CDR2 SNEGSKA (reference sequence). The CDR3 loop spans 14 amino acids. V was trimmed by 3 bases and J by 2 bases, leaving 8 bases between them. The CDR3 region is CSARTDTGANVLTF. The CDR3, as DNA: TGCAGTGCTAGGACAGACACTGGGGCCAACGTCCTGACTTTC.

This clonotype was counted a few times. This sequence joins TRBV5-1 and TRBJ2-3, with D hard to call. V was shortened by 0 bases and J by 2 bases, with 10 bases between the two germline ends. Germline values: CDR1 SGHRS, CDR2 YFSETQ. CDR3 size: 15 residues. The chain's CDR3 is CASSLAGWTTDTQYF. In nucleotides, the CDR3 is TGCGCCAGCAGCTTGGCCGGGTGGACCACAGATACGCAGTATTTT.

This clonotype was counted ten times or more. The CDR3 region has the DNA TGCAGTGCTAGATCGACTAGCAGGGAGCAGTACTTC. Its translation: CSARSTSREQYF. The chain links TRBV20-1 to TRBJ2-7; 7 bases agree with TRBD2. Looked up from germline, CDR1 is DFQATT and CDR2 is SNEGSKA (reference sequence). The J segment lost 7 bases and the V segment lost 2 bases, leaving 5 bases of the junction unmatched. This CDR3 spans 12 amino acids.

This clonotype was counted at least ten times. The V call is TRBV6-1, the J call TRBJ1-3; no clear D. V was pared by 2 bases and J by 5 bases, with 7 bases between. Germline loops: CDR1 MNHNS, CDR2 SASEGT. CDR3 size: 13 residues. This CDR3 reads CASSESERNTIYF. The CDR3 DNA sequence: TGTGCCAGCAGTGAAAGTGAGAGAAACACCATATATTTT.

This clonotype has just a few counts. The chain uses TRBV11-2 and TRBJ2-7; D uncertain. Germline CDR1 is SGHAT and CDR2 is FQNNGV. The CDR3 is 12 residues long. V was shortened by 4 bases and J by 6 bases, with 10 bases between the two germline ends. In DNA form, the CDR3 reads TGTGCCAGCAGCTCGAGTAGGAGCGAGCAGTACTTC. It is translated as CASSSSRSEQYF.

This clonotype was recorded many times. The chain is built from TRBV7-2 and TRBJ2-7; 8 bases fit TRBD2. Per germline, CDR1 SGHTA and CDR2 FQGNSA. The CDR3 loop spans 18 amino acids. After removal of 0 bases from V and 3 bases from J, the junction contained 13 bases not matched to a gene. The CDR3 DNA reads as TGTGCCAGCAGCTTAGCGCGACTGCGAGGTAGCGGGAACTACGAGCAGTACTTC. Translating gives CASSLARLRGSGNYEQYF.

This chain connects TRBV15 to TRBJ2-7, with 8 positions matching TRBD1. V trimming: 1 base; J trimming: 6 bases; junction bases outside the gene matches: 11. The germline gives CDR1 LNHNV, CDR2 YYDKDF (reference sequence). The CDR3 extends over 16 amino acids. CDR3: CATSRGGPSGTGEQYF. CDR3 nucleotide sequence: TGTGCCACCAGCAGAGGGGGACCCTCCGGGACAGGCGAGCAGTACTTC. Supplemented by reference TRBV15 and TRBJ2-7, the full variable domain reads DAMVIQNPRYQVTQFGKPVTLSCSQTLNHNVMYWYQQKSSQAPKLLFHYYDKDFNNEADTPDNFQSRRPNTSFCFLDIRSPGLGDTAMYLCATSRGGPSGTGEQYFGPGTRLTVT.

This clonotype was seen a single time. The V and J genes are TRBV9 and TRBJ2-1; 9 bases are a match to TRBD1. CDR1 is SGDLS, CDR2 YYNGEE, per germline. The V gene end was trimmed by 1 base and the J gene end by 3 bases; junction bases not matched to a gene: 2. There are 15 residues in the CDR3. The CDR3 bases are TGTGCCAGCAGCGTACGGGACAGGGTCTACAATGAGCAGTTCTTC. This sequence encodes CASSVRDRVYNEQFF.

This clonotype was seen more than once but under ten times. V gene TRBV7-2 combines with J gene TRBJ2-2; D possibly corresponds to TRBD2 (5 bases). This CDR3 region has 16 residues. The germline V gene has CDR1 SGHTA and CDR2 FQGNSA. The V end lost 6 bases, the J end lost 8 bases, and 22 bases lay between the germline ends. This chain's CDR3 is CASSSAVAPGLGELFF. The CDR3 DNA sequence: TGTGCCAGCAGTTCAGCCGTGGCTCCGGGATTAGGGGAGCTGTTTTTT.